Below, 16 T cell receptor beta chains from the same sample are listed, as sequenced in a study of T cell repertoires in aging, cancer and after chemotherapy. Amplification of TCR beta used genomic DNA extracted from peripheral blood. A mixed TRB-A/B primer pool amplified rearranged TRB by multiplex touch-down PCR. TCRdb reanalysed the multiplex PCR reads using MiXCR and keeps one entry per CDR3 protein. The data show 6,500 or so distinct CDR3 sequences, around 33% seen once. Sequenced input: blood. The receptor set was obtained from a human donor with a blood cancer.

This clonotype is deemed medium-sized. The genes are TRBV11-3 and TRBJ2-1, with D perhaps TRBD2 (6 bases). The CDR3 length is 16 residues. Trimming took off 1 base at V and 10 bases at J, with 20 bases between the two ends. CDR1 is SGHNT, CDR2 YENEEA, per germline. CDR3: CASSLGTKTWGEEQFF. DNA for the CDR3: TGTGCCAGCAGCTTAGGAACGAAGACCTGGGGGGAGGAGCAGTTCTTC.

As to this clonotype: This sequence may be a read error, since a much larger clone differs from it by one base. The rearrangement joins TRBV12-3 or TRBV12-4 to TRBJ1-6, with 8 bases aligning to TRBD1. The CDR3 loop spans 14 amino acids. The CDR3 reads CVSSATGDNSPLHF. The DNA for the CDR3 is TGTGTCAGCAGTGCGACAGGGGATAATTCACCCCTCCACTTT.

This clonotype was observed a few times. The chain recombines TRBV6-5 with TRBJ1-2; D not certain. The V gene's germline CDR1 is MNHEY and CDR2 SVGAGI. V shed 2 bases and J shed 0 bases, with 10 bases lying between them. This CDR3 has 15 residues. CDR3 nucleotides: TGTGCCAGCAGTTACGAGGCGTCTCCTAACTATGGCTACACCTTC. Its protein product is CASSYEASPNYGYTF.

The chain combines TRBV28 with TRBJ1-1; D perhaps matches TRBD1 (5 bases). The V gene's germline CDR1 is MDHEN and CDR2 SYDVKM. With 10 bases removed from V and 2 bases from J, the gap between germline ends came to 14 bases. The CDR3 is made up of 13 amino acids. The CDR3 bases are TGTGCCACCCTTTATCAGGGAAACACTGAAGCTTTCTTT. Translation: CATLYQGNTEAFF.

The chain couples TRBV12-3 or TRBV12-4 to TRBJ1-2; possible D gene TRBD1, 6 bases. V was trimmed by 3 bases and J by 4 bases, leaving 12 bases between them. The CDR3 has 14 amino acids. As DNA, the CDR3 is TGTGCCAGCAGTTTCAGGGGTTCCGGCTATGGCTACACCTTC. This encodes CASSFRGSGYGYTF.

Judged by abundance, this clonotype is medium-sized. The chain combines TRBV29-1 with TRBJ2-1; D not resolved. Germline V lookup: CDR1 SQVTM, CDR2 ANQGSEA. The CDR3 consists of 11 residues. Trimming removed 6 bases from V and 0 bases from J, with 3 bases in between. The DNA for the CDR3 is TGCAGCGTCAGCTCCTACAATGAGCAGTTCTTC. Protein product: CSVSSYNEQFF.

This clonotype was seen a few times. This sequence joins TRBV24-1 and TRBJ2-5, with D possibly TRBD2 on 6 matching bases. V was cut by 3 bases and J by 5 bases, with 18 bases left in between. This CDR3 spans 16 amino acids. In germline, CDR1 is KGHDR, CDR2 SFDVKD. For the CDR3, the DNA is TGTGCCACCAGTGATACCCGTGGGGGGATAGAGGAGACCCAGTACTTC. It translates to CATSDTRGGIEETQYF.

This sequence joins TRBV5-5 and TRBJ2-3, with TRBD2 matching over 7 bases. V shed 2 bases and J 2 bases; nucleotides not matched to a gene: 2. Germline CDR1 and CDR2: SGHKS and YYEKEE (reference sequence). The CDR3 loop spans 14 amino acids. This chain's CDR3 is CASSFGGNTDTQYF. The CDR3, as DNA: TGTGCCAGCAGCTTCGGGGGGAACACAGATACGCAGTATTTT.

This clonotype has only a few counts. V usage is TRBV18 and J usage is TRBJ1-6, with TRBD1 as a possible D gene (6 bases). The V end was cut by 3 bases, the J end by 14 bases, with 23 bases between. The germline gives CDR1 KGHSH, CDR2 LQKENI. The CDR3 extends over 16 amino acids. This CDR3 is CASSPTPGQWFPALHF. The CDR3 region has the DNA TGTGCCAGCTCACCGACCCCCGGACAGTGGTTTCCCGCCCTCCACTTT. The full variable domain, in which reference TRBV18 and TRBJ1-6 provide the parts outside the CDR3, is NAGVMQNPRHLVRRRGQEARLRCSPMKGHSHVYWYRQLPEEGLKFMVYLQKENIIDESGMPKERFSAEFPKEGPSILRIQQVVRGDSAAYFCASSPTPGQWFPALHFGNGTRLTVT.

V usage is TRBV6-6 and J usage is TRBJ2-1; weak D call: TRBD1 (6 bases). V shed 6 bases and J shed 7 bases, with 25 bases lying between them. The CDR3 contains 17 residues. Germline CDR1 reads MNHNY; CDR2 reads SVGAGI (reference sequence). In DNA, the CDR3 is TGTGCCAGCAGCCCAATATACAGGGACGTTGTTGATAATGAGCAGTTCTTC. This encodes CASSPIYRDVVDNEQFF.

The CDR3 spells CAWGGGFGYEQYF. In DNA, the CDR3 is TGTGCCTGGGGGGGGGGTTTCGGCTACGAGCAGTACTTC. This rearrangement joins TRBV30 to TRBJ2-7, with 7 positions matching TRBD2. CDR3 size: 13 residues. V lost 5 bases and J lost 3; bases outside the gene matches: 7. The germline gives CDR1 GTSNPN, CDR2 SVGIG (reference sequence).

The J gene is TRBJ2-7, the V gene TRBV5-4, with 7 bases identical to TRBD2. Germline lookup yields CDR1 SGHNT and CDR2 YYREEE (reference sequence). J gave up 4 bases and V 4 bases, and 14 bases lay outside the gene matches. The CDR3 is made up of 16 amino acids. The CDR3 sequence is CASSQDRGGARYEQYF. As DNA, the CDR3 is TGTGCCAGCAGCCAAGATCGGGGAGGGGCGCGGTACGAGCAGTACTTC.

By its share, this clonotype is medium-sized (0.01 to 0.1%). The CDR3 reads CAWSVGSGINEQFF. The CDR3 region has the DNA TGTGCCTGGAGTGTGGGCAGTGGGATCAATGAGCAGTTCTTC. The gene calls are TRBV30 and TRBJ2-1, with D unclear. Trimming took 0 bases from V and 6 from J, leaving 12 bases between them. Germline lookup yields CDR1 GTSNPN and CDR2 SVGIG (reference sequence). The CDR3 runs 14 residues.

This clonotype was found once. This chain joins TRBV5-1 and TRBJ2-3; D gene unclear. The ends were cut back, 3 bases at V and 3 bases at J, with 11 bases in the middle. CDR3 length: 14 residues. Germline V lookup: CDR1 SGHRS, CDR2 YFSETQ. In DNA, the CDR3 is TGCGCCAGCAGCTCGGAAAAGTGGACAGATACGCAGTATTTT. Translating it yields CASSSEKWTDTQYF.

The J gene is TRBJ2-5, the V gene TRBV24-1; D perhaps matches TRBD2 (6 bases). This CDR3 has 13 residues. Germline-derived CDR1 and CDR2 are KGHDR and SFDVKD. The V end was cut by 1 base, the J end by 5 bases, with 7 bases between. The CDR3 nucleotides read TGTGCCACCAGTGATTTTCGGGGGGAGACCCAGTACTTC. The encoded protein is CATSDFRGETQYF.

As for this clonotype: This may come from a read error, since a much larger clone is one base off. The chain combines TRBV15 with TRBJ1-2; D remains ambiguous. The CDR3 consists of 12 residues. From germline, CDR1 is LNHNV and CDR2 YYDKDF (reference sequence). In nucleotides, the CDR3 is TGTGCCGCCAGCCGACGGGACTATGGCTACACCTTC. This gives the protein CAASRRDYGYTF.